This TCR beta chain derives from a study of cytotoxic CD8 clonotypes in ibrutinib-treated CLL (dated by TCRdb to the early 2020s). About the study as a whole: In this cohort, approximately 15 patients were treatment-naive and ten to twelve were relapsed/refractory, while about 17 had unmutated IGHV. Partial responses were observed in 24 patients and complete responses in 2; after a median follow-up of about 69 months, remission was maintained in 15 or so patients and progression was observed in approximately twelve. Longitudinal samples were obtainable from 26 of the 86 participants in the trial. Every sample from remission and from progressive disease was obtained while the patients were still on ibrutinib. Cryopreserved peripheral blood mononuclear cells were collected before treatment, at response, and at either disease progression or sustained remission. Samples averaged approximately 250,000 productive templates and 94,082 productive rearrangements. Response samples were taken after a median of approximately a year on treatment, ranging from 6 to 36 months.

The meaning of the sample's time point label: 12 months on ibrutinib. About 2 micrograms of genomic DNA were extracted from cryopreserved PBMCs for TCR beta library preparation. Longitudinal blood samples from CLL patients receiving ibrutinib monotherapy were subjected to high-throughput TCR beta sequencing. The patients took part in an open-label, single-center phase 2 trial of ibrutinib monotherapy. The goal of deep resolution MiSeq sequencing was a depth between 1 in 1 million and 1 in 200,000 T cells, and coverage averaged 10x per clonotype. The immunoSEQ hsTCRB Kit was used to generate TCR beta libraries. On the study's bioinformatics: The data were analyzed with ImmunoSEQ Analyzer and ImmunoSEQ Data Assistant, and V, D and J gene assignments followed IMGT definitions. Clonality was computed as one minus normalized Shannon entropy of productive rearrangement frequencies, ranging from 0 to 1. Public clonotype analysis was restricted to overrepresented clonotypes comprising at least 0.05% of each patient's repertoire. Approximately 14 age-matched healthy donor repertoires from immuneACCESS served as clonality controls. TCRdb carries this immuneACCESS record with in-frame sequences only. Its versions omit some clonotypes, under half of them owing to an unresolved V gene in the studies checked, with the rest unexplained. The V and J calls and clone size come from that table; D and trimming were worked out from the DNA. The sample table shows around 200,000 clones, and roughly three quarters are seen once. 11% of the sample goes to the ten largest clones.

This clone was observed a single time. Its target antigen remains unknown. No base-level quality is on record; no much larger clone is a single base apart. Findings and caveats that apply to the study as a whole: At ibrutinib response clonality went up, during sustained remission it held steady, and at progression it dropped back toward baseline. Lymph node repertoires were not examined, and the timing of sampling was not matched between patients in sustained remission and those whose disease progressed. At baseline, clonality was higher than in age-matched healthy donors and showed a strong correlation with circulating CD8+ T-cell counts. Public clonotypes were rare and either shrank or stayed stable during treatment, and the rise in clonality at ibrutinib response reflected expansion of private clonotypes.

The specimen comprised PBMCs, sampled after 12 months of ibrutinib treatment. This TCR came from a human donor with chronic lymphocytic leukemia.

DNA sequence: TGTGCCAGCAGTGATTTGTGGCTAAACACTGAAGCTTTCTTT. It is translated as CASSDLWLNTEAFF. This receptor chain uses TRBV6-1 and TRBJ1-1; confidence is insufficient to name the D gene. Trimming at the junction amounts to 3 bases on V and 2 bases on J, and the germline ends lie 10 bases apart. Via the germline V gene, CDR1 is MNHNS and CDR2 SASEGT. From the cysteine up to the phenylalanine, the CDR3 has a length of 14 residues. The sequence is cut down to CDR3 DNA, 42 bases in frame from base 1.